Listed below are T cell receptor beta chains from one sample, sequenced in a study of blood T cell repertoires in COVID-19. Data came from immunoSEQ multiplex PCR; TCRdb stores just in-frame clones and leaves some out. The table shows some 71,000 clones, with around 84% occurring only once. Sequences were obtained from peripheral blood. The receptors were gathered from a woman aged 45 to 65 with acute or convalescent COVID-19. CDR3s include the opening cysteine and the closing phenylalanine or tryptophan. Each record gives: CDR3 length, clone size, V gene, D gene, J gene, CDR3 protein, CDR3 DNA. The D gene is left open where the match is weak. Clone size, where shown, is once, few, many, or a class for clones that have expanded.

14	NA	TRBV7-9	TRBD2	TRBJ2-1	CASSYGTSDNEQFF	TGTGCCAGCAGCTACGGGACTAGCGACAATGAGCAGTTCTTC
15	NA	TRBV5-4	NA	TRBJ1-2	CASSLTPTGKYGYTF	TGTGCCAGCAGCTTGACGCCCACAGGGAAGTATGGCTACACCTTC
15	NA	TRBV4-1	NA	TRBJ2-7	CASSQVGGSSYEQYF	TGCGCCAGCAGCCAAGTTGGGGGGAGCTCCTACGAGCAGTACTTC
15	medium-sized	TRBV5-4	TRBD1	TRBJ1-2	CASSNRTGAFNGYTF	TGTGCCAGCAGCAACCGGACAGGCGCCTTCAATGGCTACACCTTC
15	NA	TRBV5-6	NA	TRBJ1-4	CASSLGGLANEKLFF	TGTGCCAGCAGCTTGGGAGGGTTGGCTAATGAAAAACTGTTTTTT
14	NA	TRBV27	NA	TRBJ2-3	CASSLGLSADTQYF	TGTGCCAGCAGTTTGGGTCTGAGCGCAGATACGCAGTATTTT
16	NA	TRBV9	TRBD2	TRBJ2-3	CASSVGPSGGSSPQYF	TGTGCCAGCAGCGTAGGGCCTAGCGGGGGGAGTTCCCCGCAGTATTTT
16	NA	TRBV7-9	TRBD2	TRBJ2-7	CASSLVAGGPSYEQYF	TGTGCCAGCAGCTTAGTAGCGGGAGGGCCCTCCTACGAGCAGTACTTC
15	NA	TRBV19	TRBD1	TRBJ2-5	CASSVQTGAGGTQYF	TGTGCCAGTAGTGTCCAGACAGGGGCAGGCGGGACCCAGTACTTC
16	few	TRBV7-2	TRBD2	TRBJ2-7	CASSRRGGGSSYEQYF	TGTGCCAGCAGCCGGCGGGGCGGGGGGAGCTCCTACGAGCAGTACTTC
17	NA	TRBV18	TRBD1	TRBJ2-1	CASSPPIGQGFDNEQFF	TGTGCCAGCTCACCACCGATCGGACAGGGGTTCGACAATGAGCAGTTCTTC
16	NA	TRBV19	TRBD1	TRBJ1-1	CASSTDRAAANTEAFF	TGTGCCAGTAGTACCGACAGGGCCGCAGCGAACACTGAAGCTTTCTTT
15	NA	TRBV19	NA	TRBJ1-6	CASSITGTNNSPLHF	TGTGCCAGTAGTATCACCGGGACTAATAATTCACCCCTCCACTTT
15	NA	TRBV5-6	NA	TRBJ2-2	CASSLVGVDTGELFF	TGTGCCAGCAGCTTAGTAGGGGTAGACACCGGGGAGCTGTTTTTT
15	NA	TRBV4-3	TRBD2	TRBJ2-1	CASSQESGGMNEQFF	TGCGCCAGCAGCCAAGAATCGGGGGGGATGAATGAGCAGTTCTTC